This T cell receptor (beta chain) derives from a study of T-cell memory formation after mild COVID-19. One entry per CDR3 protein results from TCRdb running MiXCR on the 5' RACE reads. The table records 150,000 to 200,000 distinct CDR3 sequences, roughly 14% of them present only once. V lost 6 bases and J lost 2, with 20 bases in between. This CDR3 has 17 residues. Germline V gene sequence: CDR1 SGHRS, CDR2 YFSETQ. This clonotype appeared a few times. The source material was PBMCs or a T cell subset sorted from them (not recorded which). The chain couples TRBV5-1 to TRBJ2-2; D is perhaps TRBD1 (6 bases). This sequence was found in an adult woman who had mild COVID-19 (a few samples of this study predate the infection). Cell type and time point are not known. CDR3 protein: CASTRSTGLANTGELFF. The DNA for the CDR3 is TGCGCCAGCACCCGCTCGACAGGCTTGGCTAACACCGGGGAGCTGTTTTTT.